This entry concerns a single T cell receptor beta chain. Its matching antigen is unknown. Germline loops: CDR1 DFQATT, CDR2 SNEGSKA (reference sequence). CDR3 length: 13 amino acids. A second PCR of roughly 7 to 11 cycles used a sample-barcoded 5' primer and a J-beta primer mix. Every molecule of cDNA carried a tag from a template-switch adaptor with 12 random nucleotides. TCRdb re-derived calls from the 5' RACE reads in MiXCR, one entry per CDR3 protein. The table shows 550,000 to 800,000 distinct CDR3 sequences, with approximately 29% occurring only once. These data come from a study of blood T cells in healthy people across ages. Whole-study findings and limits: A strong correlation between TCR beta diversity and naive T cell percentage was seen. Older individuals had lower TCR beta diversity per million T cells (the decline was roughly linear). When one million T cells were used, diversity estimates were thought to be underestimates.

Sequencing input: blood. This receptor was taken from a woman of 80 years or more in good health. The rearrangement joins TRBV20-1 to TRBJ2-7; tentatively, D is TRBD1 (5 bases). TRBJ2-5 matches the DNA end more closely, so the J call is doubtful. DNA for the CDR3: TGCAGTGCGAACCCAGGGATAAGGGAGACCCAGTACTTC. This codes for CSANPGIRETQYF.